This T cell receptor beta chain was retrieved from a study of blood T cell repertoires in COVID-19. How the authors handled the data: It was from reference gene primer amplification that nucleated cell counts were estimated. Sequencing was performed with immunoSEQ multiplex PCR; in TCRdb, only in-frame clones are kept and a portion is missing. V, J and clone size are those of that table, while D and trimming were read from the DNA. The table lists fewer than 350,000 clones, around 86% of them singletons. The CDR3 is 14 amino acids. The germline gives CDR1 DFQATT, CDR2 SNEGSKA (reference sequence). V shed 3 bases, J shed 6 bases, and the junction held 8 bases outside the gene matches.

The receptor was derived from a man aged 40-55 years with active or convalescent COVID-19. The chain recombines TRBV20-1 with TRBJ2-1, with 7 bases matching TRBD2. Sequencing was carried out using peripheral blood. The CDR3 nucleotides are TGCAGTGCTAGTGGGGGGGAGATTGCCAATGAGCAGTTCTTC. Amino acids: CSASGGEIANEQFF.